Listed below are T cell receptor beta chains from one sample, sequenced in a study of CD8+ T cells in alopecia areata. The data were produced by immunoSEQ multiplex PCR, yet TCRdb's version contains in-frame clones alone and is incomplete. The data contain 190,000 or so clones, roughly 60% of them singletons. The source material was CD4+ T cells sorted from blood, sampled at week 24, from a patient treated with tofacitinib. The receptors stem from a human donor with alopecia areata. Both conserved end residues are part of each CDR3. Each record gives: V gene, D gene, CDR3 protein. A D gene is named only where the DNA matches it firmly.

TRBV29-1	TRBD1	CSVGGRGYEQYF
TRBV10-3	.	CAISPGPSEAFF
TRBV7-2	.	CASSNRPGANVLTF
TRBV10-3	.	CAISGNTEAFF
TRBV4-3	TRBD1	CASKYRGEDTQYF
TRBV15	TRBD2	CATEAGDKNIQYF
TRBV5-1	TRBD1	CASSLEQGFYGYTF
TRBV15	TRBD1	CATSRDMDRYNEQFF
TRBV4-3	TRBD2	CASSQVVAGEGEQFF
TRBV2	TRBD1	CASTTRTGSTGELFF
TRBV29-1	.	CSVGGGHGYTF
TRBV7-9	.	CASSAPMNTEAFF
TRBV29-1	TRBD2	CSVEADLAGGPQEGYNEQFF
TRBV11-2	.	CASSLPDTGELFF
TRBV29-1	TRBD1	CSVDGTGGSEQYF
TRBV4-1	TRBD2	CASSQATSGSANTGELFF